This TCR beta chain was observed in a study of blood T cell repertoires in COVID-19. Turning to the study itself: COVID-19 samples collected from the United States, Italy and Spain covered acute and convalescent phases. From T cells, B-cell-depleted T cells, or PBMCs came the material, which was cDNA or gDNA.

CDR1 and CDR2 (germline): SGHNT, YYREEE (reference sequence). V shed 4 bases and J 6 bases; nucleotides not matched to a gene: 10. The CDR3 sequence is 15 residues long. Per the original data handling: Using reference gene primer amplification, nucleated cell counts were estimated. Sequencing used immunoSEQ multiplex PCR; TCRdb keeps in-frame clones, though not all of them. V and J calls and clone size are copied from that table; D and trimming were computed from the DNA. The table has more than 90,000 clones, around 85% seen once. The sequence was collected from a woman in her 70s with active or convalescent COVID-19. The source material was peripheral blood. The chain carries TRBV5-4 and TRBJ2-1; 7 positions match TRBD2. This chain's CDR3 is CASSLRLAVGNEQFF. CDR3 coding DNA: TGTGCCAGCAGCCTTAGACTAGCTGTCGGCAATGAGCAGTTCTTC.